These 24 T cell receptor beta chains were sequenced from one sample in a study of T cell responses to AZD1222 COVID-19 vaccine. Data came from immunoSEQ multiplex PCR; TCRdb stores just in-frame clones and leaves some out. The sample includes 100,000 to 150,000 clones, around 90% of them seen just once. Sequences were derived from peripheral blood, sampled on day 0 of AZD1222 vaccination. These receptors were collected from an adult in good health.

This clone was detected only once. The chain employs TRBV19 and TRBJ1-5; no definite D call. The CDR3 is made up of 12 amino acids. Germline CDR1 is LNHDA and CDR2 is SQIVND (reference sequence). V was trimmed by 3 bases and J by 7 bases, leaving 7 bases between them. The CDR3 sequence: CASSMVPQPQHF. DNA of the CDR3: TGTGCCAGTAGTATGGTTCCGCAGCCCCAGCATTTT.

The genes are TRBV6-1 and TRBJ2-7; perhaps TRBD2 as D (5 bases). With 0 bases removed from V and 3 bases from J, the gap between germline ends came to 6 bases. Germline-derived CDR1 and CDR2 are MNHNS and SASEGT. The CDR3 covers 13 residues. The CDR3 sequence is CASSEARGYEQYF. Here the CDR3 DNA reads TGTGCCAGCAGTGAAGCTCGGGGCTACGAGCAGTACTTC.

V and J are TRBV5-4 and TRBJ1-2; 7 bases line up with TRBD1. The germline V gene encodes CDR1 SGHNT and CDR2 YYREEE (reference sequence). The CDR3 runs 14 residues. Trimming took 7 bases from V and 2 from J; bases not matched to a gene: 8. The CDR3 loop is CASSPAGGNYGYTF. In DNA, the CDR3 is TGTGCCAGCTCTCCCGCAGGGGGAAACTATGGCTACACCTTC.

The chain is built from TRBV7-3 and TRBJ1-4; D is uncertain. CDR1 and CDR2 (germline): SGHTA, FQGTGA. Trimming shortened V by 2 bases and J by 8 bases, and 21 bases separated the two germline ends. There are 17 residues in the CDR3. CDR3 loop: CASSLQASADTQEKLFF. For the CDR3, the DNA is TGTGCCAGCAGCTTACAGGCTTCGGCAGATACACAAGAAAAACTGTTTTTT.

The CDR3: CASSLVRGGYSGNTIYF. The CDR3 coding sequence is TGTGCCAGCAGCTTGGTACGGGGCGGATACTCTGGAAACACCATATATTTT. This chain connects TRBV5-5 to TRBJ1-3; D perhaps matches TRBD1 (5 bases). V lost 0 bases and J lost 0, with 13 bases in between. This CDR3 has 17 residues. CDR1 is SGHKS, CDR2 YYEKEE, per germline (reference sequence).

V is TRBV5-6 and J is TRBJ1-2; 9 nucleotides line up with TRBD1. V trimming: 4 bases; J trimming: 14 bases; junction bases outside the gene matches: 9. From germline, CDR1 is SGHDT and CDR2 YYEEEE. The CDR3 is 12 residues long. The CDR3: CASSHGQGTKTF. CDR3 DNA sequence: TGTGCCAGCAGCCATGGACAGGGGACGAAGACCTTC.

In DNA form, the CDR3 reads TGTGCCAGCAAGGACACGGCCGGCGGCTACACCTTC. This translates into CASKDTAGGYTF. The chain uses TRBV6-5 and TRBJ1-2, with D perhaps TRBD1 (5 bases). The CDR3 spans 12 residues. Between the trimmed V and J ends, which lost 7 bases and 8 bases, there was a span of 14 bases. CDR1 is MNHEY and CDR2 is SVGAGI in the germline V gene.

J is TRBJ2-6 and V is TRBV7-3; unclear D gene. Germline V gives CDR1 SGHTA, CDR2 FQGTGA. This CDR3 is built from 13 residues. Trimming removed 5 bases at V and 0 bases at J, with 2 bases between. This chain's CDR3 is CASSHSGANVLTF. The CDR3 bases are TGTGCCAGCAGCCACTCTGGGGCCAACGTCCTGACTTTC.

V gene TRBV7-9 combines with J gene TRBJ2-3; D assignment may be TRBD1 or TRBD2 (5 bases each). Germline-derived CDR1 and CDR2 are SEHNR and FQNEAQ (reference sequence). The CDR3 has 14 amino acids. Trimming took off 5 bases at V and 0 bases at J, with 9 bases between the two ends. The DNA for the CDR3 is TGTGCCAGCAGCCCTCGGGACAGCACAGATACGCAGTATTTT. This sequence encodes CASSPRDSTDTQYF.

This chain joins TRBV10-2 and TRBJ1-1; TRBD1 agrees at 7 bases. J was trimmed by 3 bases and V by 4 bases; bases with no gene match: 2. The germline gives CDR1 WSHSY, CDR2 SAAADI. This CDR3 is built from 13 residues. This CDR3 reads CASSGDRDTEAFF. The CDR3 coding sequence is TGCGCCAGCAGTGGAGACAGGGACACTGAAGCTTTCTTT.

V usage is TRBV6-5 and J usage is TRBJ1-2; tentative D call: TRBD1 (5 bases). The CDR3 spans 13 residues. Germline assignment: CDR1 MNHEY and CDR2 SVGAGI. Trimming pared 4 bases from V and 4 bases from J, leaving 10 bases between. CDR3 loop: CASSLGQSYGYTF. CDR3 nucleotides: TGTGCCAGCAGTTTGGGGCAGTCCTATGGCTACACCTTC.

This clone was seen a single time. The rearrangement joins TRBV20-1 to TRBJ2-7; possible D gene TRBD1, 5 bases. Germline V gene data show CDR1 as DFQATT and CDR2 as SNEGSKA (reference sequence). The CDR3 loop spans 12 amino acids. Trimming left V 3 bases short and J 3 bases short, with 9 bases between. The CDR3 is CSASERGYEQYF. The CDR3 DNA reads as TGCAGTGCTAGTGAAAGGGGCTACGAGCAGTACTTC.

The chain recombines TRBV5-1 with TRBJ1-4; TRBD1 is a possible D gene (5 bases). CDR1 and CDR2 (germline): SGHRS, YFSETQ. The CDR3 length is 15 residues. The V end lost 5 bases, the J end lost 0 bases, and 11 bases lay between the germline ends. The CDR3 DNA is TGCGCCAGCAGTGAAACAGGTGCAACTAATGAAAAACTGTTTTTT. This encodes CASSETGATNEKLFF.

This chain links TRBV5-4 with TRBJ2-5; the D is unclear. The V end lost 0 bases, the J end lost 3 bases, and 6 bases lay between the germline ends. CDR1 and CDR2 (germline): SGHNT, YYREEE (reference sequence). The CDR3 covers 13 residues. CDR3 coding DNA: TGTGCCAGCAGCTTGGGACGGAAAGAGACCCAGTACTTC. Its translation: CASSLGRKETQYF.

This sequence joins TRBV4-2 and TRBJ1-2, with D unresolved. The CDR3 runs 18 residues. V was cut by 0 bases and J by 5 bases, with 22 bases left in between. Germline values: CDR1 LGHNA, CDR2 YNFKEQ. The CDR3: CASSQDWAVGRGAYGYTF. The CDR3 region has the DNA TGTGCCAGCAGCCAAGATTGGGCAGTAGGACGTGGTGCTTATGGCTACACCTTC.

The V gene is TRBV4-2, the J gene TRBJ1-4; D unresolved. V gave up 1 base and J gave up 4 bases, with 1 base separating them. Per the germline V gene, CDR1 is LGHNA and CDR2 is YNFKEQ. The CDR3 is 12 residues long. Written as DNA, the CDR3 is TGTGCCAGCAGCCAAGTTAATGAAAAACTGTTTTTT. Encoded protein: CASSQVNEKLFF.

This clone was detected once. This chain joins TRBV6-1 and TRBJ1-2, with TRBD1 as a possible D gene (5 bases). CDR1 and CDR2 (germline): MNHNS, SASEGT. The CDR3 runs to 14 residues. V gave up 1 base and J gave up 2 bases, with 8 bases separating them. Here the CDR3 DNA reads TGTGCCAGCAGTGAAGATCACAGGAACTATGGCTACACCTTC. Protein product: CASSEDHRNYGYTF.

This chain joins TRBV18 and TRBJ1-5; TRBD1 is a possible D gene (6 bases). The germline V gene encodes CDR1 KGHSH and CDR2 LQKENI. The CDR3 sequence is 14 residues long. V gave up 2 bases and J gave up 6 bases, with 11 bases separating them. The CDR3 region has the DNA TGTGCCAGCTCACCAGGGGGCCGGGGTCAGCCCCAGCATTTT. Translating gives CASSPGGRGQPQHF.

J is TRBJ2-3 and V is TRBV15; 8 bases line up with TRBD2. V was pared by 5 bases and J by 4 bases, with 5 bases of the junction left unmatched. The germline V gene has CDR1 LNHNV and CDR2 YYDKDF (reference sequence). The CDR3 consists of 14 residues. CDR3 protein: CATSRTSFADTQYF. The CDR3, as DNA: TGTGCCACCAGCCGGACTAGCTTTGCAGATACGCAGTATTTT.

This chain connects TRBV12-5 to TRBJ2-5; D gene ambiguous. Germline CDR1 and CDR2: LGHNT and FRNRAP. The CDR3 sequence is 14 residues long. The germline V and J ends were trimmed by 4 bases and 2 bases, with 11 bases remaining between them. CDR3 protein: CASGSSLLQETQYF. DNA of the CDR3: TGTGCTAGTGGTTCGTCCCTTTTACAAGAGACCCAGTACTTC.

The chain couples TRBV3-1 (or the pseudogene TRBV3-2) to TRBJ1-5; tentatively, D is TRBD1 (6 bases). Trimming left V 1 base short and J 7 bases short, with 14 bases between. Germline V CDR1 and CDR2: LGHDT, YNNKEL (reference sequence). CDR3 size: 15 residues. CDR3 residues: CASSQVQGRGQPQHF. Here the CDR3 DNA reads TGTGCCAGCAGCCAAGTTCAGGGTAGGGGGCAGCCCCAGCATTTT.

The rearrangement links TRBV6-6 to TRBJ2-1; D is perhaps TRBD1 (6 bases). The V gene's germline CDR1 is MNHNY and CDR2 SVGAGI (reference sequence). The CDR3 length is 13 residues. Trimming took off 2 bases at V and 7 bases at J, with 9 bases between the two ends. Here the CDR3 reads CASSYVGANEQFF. Written as DNA, the CDR3 is TGTGCCAGCAGTTACGTGGGGGCGAATGAGCAGTTCTTC.

The chain combines TRBV15 with TRBJ1-2, with D unclear. The ends were cut back, 0 bases at V and 1 base at J, with 3 bases in the middle. Germline assignment: CDR1 LNHNV and CDR2 YYDKDF (reference sequence). The CDR3 loop spans 13 amino acids. The CDR3 loop reads CATSRDFNYGYTF. In nucleotides, the CDR3 is TGTGCCACCAGCAGAGACTTTAACTATGGCTACACCTTC.

This clone appeared a few times. CDR3 nucleotide sequence: TGCGCCAGCAGCGCAGACAACTATGGCTACACCTTC. As protein: CASSADNYGYTF. The V gene is TRBV5-1, the J gene TRBJ1-2; no reliable D call. Trimming left V 4 bases short and J 2 bases short, with 6 bases between. The CDR3 is 12 residues long. Looked up from germline, CDR1 is SGHRS and CDR2 is YFSETQ.